The present entry profiles one T cell receptor (beta chain) with its context. TCRdb processed the RT-PCR reads anew with MiXCR; each CDR3 protein has one entry. Seen here are 150,000 to 200,000 distinct CDR3 sequences, around 30% observed once, and the top ten hold around 3%. The data originate from a study of patients and donors after allogeneic stem cell transplantation. Germline-derived CDR1 and CDR2 are LGHNA and YSLEER. V was cut by 4 bases and J by 2 bases, with 15 bases left in between. The CDR3 sequence is 16 residues long. Specimen: blood, either unsorted or a sorted T cell fraction (not recorded which). The chain has TRBV4-3 and TRBJ1-3, with a tentative D call TRBD1 (6 bases). The TCR was taken from a human donor who was either an allogeneic HSCT recipient or a stem cell or donor lymphocyte infusion donor (not recorded which). It is not recorded whose cells these are; they may come from a transplant donor. The CDR3 DNA sequence: TGCGCCAGCAGCCCAGGTCAGGGGCAAACTGGAAACACCATATATTTT. As protein: CASSPGQGQTGNTIYF.